A selection of T cell receptor beta chains follows, all from one sample in a study of immune cell composition in non-small cell lung cancer. TCRdb keeps only in-frame clones here, not all; method: immunoSEQ multiplex PCR. The data hold over a thousand clones, with approximately 70% observed a single time. Input material: lung tumor tissue. The receptors shown here come from a human donor with non-small cell lung cancer. The CDR3 runs from the conserved cysteine through the conserved F or W.

CDR3,V,J
CASRPGSGGSYNEQFF,TRBV5-1,TRBJ2-1
CASSELAGTYGYTF,TRBV6-1,TRBJ1-2
CASSRLPGQETQYF,TRBV18,TRBJ2-5
CASSSPEGGNEQFF,TRBV7-3,TRBJ2-1
CASSQKAGGPYEQYF,TRBV4-1,TRBJ2-7
CASSLTTGALGYTF,TRBV5-4,TRBJ1-2
CASSSGHPFREQYF,TRBV27,TRBJ2-7
CASSEAPITGELFF,TRBV6-4,TRBJ2-2
CASSLEGYSGYTF,TRBV5-1,TRBJ1-2
CASTRQGNNEQFF,TRBV6-1,TRBJ2-1
CASSVGSGGSEQFF,TRBV9,TRBJ2-1
CASSLGRGAGVNTDTQYF,TRBV7-7,TRBJ2-3
CALKQDEIYNEQFF,TRBV10-3,TRBJ2-1
CASSLGGQGAMNTEAFF,TRBV5-1,TRBJ1-1
CASTPFGPDRGVTPKNIQYF,TRBV27,TRBJ2-4
CASLTAYQETQYF,TRBV6-1,TRBJ2-5
CASRAYDTQYF,TRBV2,TRBJ2-3
CASSGLAGYQETQYF,TRBV25-1,TRBJ2-5
CSVVLENYGYTF,TRBV29-1,TRBJ1-2
CASSYSGRYEQYF,TRBV13,TRBJ2-7
CASSLGLATDTQYF,TRBV5-1,TRBJ2-3
CSAREHGYTF,TRBV20-1,TRBJ1-2